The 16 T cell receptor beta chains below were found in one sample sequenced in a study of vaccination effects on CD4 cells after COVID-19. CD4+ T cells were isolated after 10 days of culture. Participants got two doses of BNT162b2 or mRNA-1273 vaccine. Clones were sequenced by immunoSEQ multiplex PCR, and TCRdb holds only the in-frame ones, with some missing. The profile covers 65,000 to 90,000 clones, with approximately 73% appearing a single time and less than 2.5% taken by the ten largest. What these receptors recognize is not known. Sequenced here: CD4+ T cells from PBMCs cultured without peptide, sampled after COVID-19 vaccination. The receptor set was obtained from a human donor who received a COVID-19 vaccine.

CDR3 amino acids: CSASVSYSNQPQHF. CDR3 nucleotides: TGCAGTGCTAGTGTGTCCTATAGCAATCAGCCCCAGCATTTT. V and J are TRBV20-1 and TRBJ1-5, with no clear D. V gave up 3 bases and J gave up 0 bases, with 9 bases separating them. This CDR3 is 14 amino acids long. Germline assignment: CDR1 DFQATT and CDR2 SNEGSKA (reference sequence).

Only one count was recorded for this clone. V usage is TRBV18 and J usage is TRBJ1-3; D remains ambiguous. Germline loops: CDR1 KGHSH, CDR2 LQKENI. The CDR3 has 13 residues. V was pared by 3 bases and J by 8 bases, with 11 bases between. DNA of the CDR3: TGTGCCAGCTCACCTGGCGTCTCGGACACCATATATTTT. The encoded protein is CASSPGVSDTIYF.

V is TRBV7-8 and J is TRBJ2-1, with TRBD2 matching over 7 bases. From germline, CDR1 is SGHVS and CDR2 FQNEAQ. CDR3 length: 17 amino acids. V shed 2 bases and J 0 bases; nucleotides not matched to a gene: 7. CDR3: CASSLRAPGGSYNEQFF. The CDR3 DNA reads TGTGCCAGCAGCTTACGAGCGCCGGGAGGCTCCTACAATGAGCAGTTCTTC.

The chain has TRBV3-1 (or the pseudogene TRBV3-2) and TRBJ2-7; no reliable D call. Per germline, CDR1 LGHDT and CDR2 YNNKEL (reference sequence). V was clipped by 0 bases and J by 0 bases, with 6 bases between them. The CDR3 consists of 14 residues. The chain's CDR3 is CASSQDGSSYEQYV. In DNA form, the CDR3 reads TGTGCCAGCAGCCAAGACGGTAGCTCCTACGAGCAGTACGTC.

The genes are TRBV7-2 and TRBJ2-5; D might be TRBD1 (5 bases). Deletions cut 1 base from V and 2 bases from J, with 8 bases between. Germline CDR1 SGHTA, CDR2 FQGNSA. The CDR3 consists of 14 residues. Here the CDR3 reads CASSLGAGQETQYF. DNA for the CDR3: TGTGCCAGCAGCTTAGGGGCAGGGCAAGAGACCCAGTACTTC.

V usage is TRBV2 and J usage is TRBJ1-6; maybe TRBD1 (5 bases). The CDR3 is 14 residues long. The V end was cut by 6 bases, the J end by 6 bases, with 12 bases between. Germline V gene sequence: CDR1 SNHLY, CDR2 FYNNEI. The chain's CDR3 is CASRSGQTNSPLHF. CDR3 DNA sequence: TGTGCCAGCAGGAGTGGACAAACTAATTCACCCCTCCACTTT.

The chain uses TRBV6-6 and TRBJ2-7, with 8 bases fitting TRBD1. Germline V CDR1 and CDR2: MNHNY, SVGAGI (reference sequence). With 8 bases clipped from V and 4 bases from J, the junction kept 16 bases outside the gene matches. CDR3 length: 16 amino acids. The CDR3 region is CASRNGQGSILYEQYV. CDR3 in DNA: TGTGCCAGCCGAAACGGACAGGGAAGTATACTATACGAGCAGTACGTC.

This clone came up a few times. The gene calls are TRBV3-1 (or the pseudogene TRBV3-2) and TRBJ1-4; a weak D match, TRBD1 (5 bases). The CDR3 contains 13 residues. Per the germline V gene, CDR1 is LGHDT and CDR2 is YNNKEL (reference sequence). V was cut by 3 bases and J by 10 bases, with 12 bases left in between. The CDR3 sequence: CASSHGAWGKLFF. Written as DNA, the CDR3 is TGTGCCAGCAGCCACGGGGCGTGGGGAAAACTGTTTTTT.

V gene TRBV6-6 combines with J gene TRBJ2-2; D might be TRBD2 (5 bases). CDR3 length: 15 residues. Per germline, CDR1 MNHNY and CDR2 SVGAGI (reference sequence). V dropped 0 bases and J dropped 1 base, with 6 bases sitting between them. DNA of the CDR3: TGTGCCAGCAGTTACTCAGGGAGGAACACCGGGGAGCTGTTTTTT. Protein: CASSYSGRNTGELFF.

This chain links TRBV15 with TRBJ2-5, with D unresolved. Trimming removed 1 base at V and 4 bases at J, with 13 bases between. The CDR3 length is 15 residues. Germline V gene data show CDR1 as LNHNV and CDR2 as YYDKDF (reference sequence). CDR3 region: CATSRGLLLTETQYF. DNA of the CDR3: TGTGCCACCAGCAGAGGTCTGCTACTGACAGAGACCCAGTACTTC.

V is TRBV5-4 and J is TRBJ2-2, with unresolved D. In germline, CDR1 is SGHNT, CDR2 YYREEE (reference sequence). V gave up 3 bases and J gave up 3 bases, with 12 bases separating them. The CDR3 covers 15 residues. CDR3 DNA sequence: TGTGCCAGCAGCTCTGGGAAGTGGTACACCGGGGAGCTGTTTTTT. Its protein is CASSSGKWYTGELFF.

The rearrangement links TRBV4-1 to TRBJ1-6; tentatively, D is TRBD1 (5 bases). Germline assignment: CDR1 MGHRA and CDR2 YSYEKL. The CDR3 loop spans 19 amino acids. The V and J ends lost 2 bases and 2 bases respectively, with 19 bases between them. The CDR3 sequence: CASSQLAAGLGAYNSPLHF. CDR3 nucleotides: TGCGCCAGCAGCCAATTGGCGGCAGGGCTCGGGGCCTATAATTCACCCCTCCACTTT.

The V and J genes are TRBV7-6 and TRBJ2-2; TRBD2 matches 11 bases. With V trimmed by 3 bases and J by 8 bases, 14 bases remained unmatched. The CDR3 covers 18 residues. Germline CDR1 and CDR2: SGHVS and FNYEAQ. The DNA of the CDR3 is TGTGCCAGCAGCTTTCTAGCGGGGGGCCAATATGCCCCTGGGGAGCTGTTTTTT. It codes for CASSFLAGGQYAPGELFF. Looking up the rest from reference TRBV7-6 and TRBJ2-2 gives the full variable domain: GAGVSQSPRYKVTKRGQDVALRCDPISGHVSLYWYRQALGQGPEFLTYFNYEAQQDKSGLPNDRFSAERPEGSISTLTIQRTEQRDSAMYRCASSFLAGGQYAPGELFFGEGSRLTVL.

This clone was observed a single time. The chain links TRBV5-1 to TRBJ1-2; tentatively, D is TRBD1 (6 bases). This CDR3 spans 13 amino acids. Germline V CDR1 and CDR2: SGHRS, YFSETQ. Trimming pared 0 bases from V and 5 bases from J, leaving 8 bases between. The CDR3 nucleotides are TGCGCCAGCAGCTTGGGGACAGAGTATGGCTACACCTTC. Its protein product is CASSLGTEYGYTF.

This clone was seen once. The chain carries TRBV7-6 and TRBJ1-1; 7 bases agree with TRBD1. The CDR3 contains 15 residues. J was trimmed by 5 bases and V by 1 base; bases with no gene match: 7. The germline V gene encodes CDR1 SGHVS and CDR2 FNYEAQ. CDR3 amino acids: CASSLVETGRTEAFF. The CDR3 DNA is TGTGCCAGCAGCTTAGTTGAGACAGGGAGAACTGAAGCTTTCTTT.

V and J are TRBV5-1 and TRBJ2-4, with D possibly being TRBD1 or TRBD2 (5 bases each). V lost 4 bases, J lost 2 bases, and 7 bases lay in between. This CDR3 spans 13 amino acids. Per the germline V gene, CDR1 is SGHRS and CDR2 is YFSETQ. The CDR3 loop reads CASSEGTKNIQYF. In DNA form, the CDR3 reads TGCGCCAGCAGCGAGGGGACCAAAAACATTCAGTACTTC.